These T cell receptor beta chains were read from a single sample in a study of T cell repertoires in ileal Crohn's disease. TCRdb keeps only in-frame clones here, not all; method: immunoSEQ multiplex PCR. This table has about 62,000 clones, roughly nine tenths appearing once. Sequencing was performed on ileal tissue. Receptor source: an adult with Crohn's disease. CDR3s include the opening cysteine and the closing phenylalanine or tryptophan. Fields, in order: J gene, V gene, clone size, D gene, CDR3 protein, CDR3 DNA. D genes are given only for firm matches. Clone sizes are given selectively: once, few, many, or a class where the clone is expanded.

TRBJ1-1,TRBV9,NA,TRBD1,CASTDRGNTEAFF,TGTGCCAGCACCGACAGGGGGAACACTGAAGCTTTCTTT
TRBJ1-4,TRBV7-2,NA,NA,CASSLRVAGPEKLFF,TGTGCCAGCAGCTTACGGGTCGCTGGCCCTGAAAAACTGTTTTTT
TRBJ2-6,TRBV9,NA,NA,CASSVTASGANVLTF,TGTGCCAGCAGCGTGACAGCCTCTGGGGCCAACGTCCTGACTTTC
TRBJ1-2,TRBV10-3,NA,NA,CAAQERGASNYGYTF,TGTGCCGCACAGGAAAGGGGTGCTTCTAACTATGGCTACACCTTC
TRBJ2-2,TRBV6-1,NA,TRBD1,CATRWDRGDTGELFF,TGTGCCACCCGATGGGACAGGGGTGACACCGGGGAGCTGTTTTTT
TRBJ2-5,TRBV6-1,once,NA,CAIRKGPRETQYF,TGTGCCATCCGAAAGGGGCCTCGGGAGACCCAGTACTTC
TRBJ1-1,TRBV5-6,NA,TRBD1,CASSRQANRGSEAFF,TGTGCCAGCAGCCGGCAGGCTAACAGGGGATCGGAAGCTTTCTTT
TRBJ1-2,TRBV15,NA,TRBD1,CATRTTGRYGYTF,TGTGCCACCAGGACGACAGGGCGGTATGGCTACACCTTC
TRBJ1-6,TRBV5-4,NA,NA,CASSLQPPGVYNSPLHF,TGTGCCAGCAGCTTGCAGCCCCCAGGGGTGTATAATTCACCCCTCCACTTT
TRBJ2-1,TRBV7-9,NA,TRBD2,CASSTGTSGRASYNEQFF,TGTGCCAGCAGTACCGGGACTAGCGGGAGGGCCTCCTACAATGAGCAGTTCTTC
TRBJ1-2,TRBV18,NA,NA,CASSPGEPGNTF,TGTGCCAGCTCACCAGGGGAACCGGGAAACACCTTC
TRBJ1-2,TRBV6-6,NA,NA,CASSYGTRGSGGYTF,TGTGCCAGCAGTTACGGGACAAGGGGCTCTGGTGGCTACACCTTC
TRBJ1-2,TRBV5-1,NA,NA,CASSWQLYSGYGYTF,TGCGCCAGCAGCTGGCAGTTATACTCAGGGTACGGCTACACCTTC
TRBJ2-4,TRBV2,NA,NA,CASSVSTQGTGIQYF,TGTGCCAGCAGTGTATCGACACAGGGAACAGGCATTCAGTACTTC
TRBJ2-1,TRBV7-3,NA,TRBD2,CASSFGPGTSGRAYEQFF,TGTGCCAGCAGCTTCGGACCCGGGACTAGCGGGAGGGCCTATGAGCAGTTCTTC
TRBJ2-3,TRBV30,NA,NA,CAWSVRRGFGGTDTQYF,TGTGCCTGGAGTGTCCGTCGGGGGTTTGGTGGCACAGATACGCAGTATTTT
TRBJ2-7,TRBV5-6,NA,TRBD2,CASSLAFGASGTYEQYF,TGTGCCAGCAGCTTGGCTTTTGGGGCTAGCGGGACCTACGAGCAGTACTTC
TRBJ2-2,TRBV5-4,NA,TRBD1,CASSWDSGRGTGELFF,TGTGCCAGCAGTTGGGACAGTGGGCGCGGAACCGGGGAGCTGTTTTTT
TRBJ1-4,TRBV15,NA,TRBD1,CATSDDRPGGKLFF,TGTGCCACCAGCGACGACAGGCCAGGGGGAAAACTGTTTTTT
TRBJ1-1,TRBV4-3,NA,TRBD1,CASSQVTGAGSEAFF,TGCGCCAGCAGCCAAGTAACAGGGGCGGGTTCCGAAGCTTTCTTT
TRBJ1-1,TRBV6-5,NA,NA,CASSVTRDLNTEAFF,TGTGCCAGCAGTGTCACCAGGGATTTGAACACTGAAGCTTTCTTT
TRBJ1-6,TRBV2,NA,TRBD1,CASSILSDRETILHF,TGTGCCAGCAGTATCCTTTCGGACAGGGAAACAATCCTCCACTTT
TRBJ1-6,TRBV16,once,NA,CASSQGQGRGLSPLHF,TGTGCCAGCAGCCAAGGGCAGGGGCGCGGACTTTCACCCCTCCACTTT
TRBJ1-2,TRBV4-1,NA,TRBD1,CASSQPGQTPVSYGYTF,TGCGCCAGCAGCCAGCCGGGACAGACCCCAGTAAGCTATGGCTACACCTTC
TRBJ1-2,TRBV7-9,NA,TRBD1,CASSLAGRTGCAF,TGTGCCAGCAGCTTAGCGGGACGGACAGGGTGCGCCTTC
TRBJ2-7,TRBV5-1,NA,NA,CASSLALGQGREQYF,TGCGCCAGCAGCTTGGCCTTGGGCCAGGGGCGTGAGCAGTACTTC
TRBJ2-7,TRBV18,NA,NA,CASSPPSQSYEQYF,TGTGCCAGCTCACCACCGTCACAGTCCTACGAGCAGTACTTC
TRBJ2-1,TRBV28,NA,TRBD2,CASSLFAGGQNEQFF,TGTGCCAGCAGTTTATTTGCGGGGGGGCAGAATGAGCAGTTCTTC
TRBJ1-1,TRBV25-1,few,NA,CASSEGSKKAFF,TGTGCCAGCAGTGAAGGGAGCAAGAAAGCTTTCTTT
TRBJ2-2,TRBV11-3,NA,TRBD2,CASSPAGGNTGELFF,TGTGCCAGCAGCCCAGCGGGGGGGAACACCGGGGAGCTGTTTTTT
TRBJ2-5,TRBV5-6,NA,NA,CASSLVQGETQYF,TGTGCCAGCAGCTTGGTCCAGGGAGAGACCCAGTACTTC
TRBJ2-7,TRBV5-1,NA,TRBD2,CASSLTSGSYEQYF,TGCGCCAGCAGCTTGACTAGCGGTTCCTACGAGCAGTACTTC
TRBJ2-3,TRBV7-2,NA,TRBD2,CASRPRGAGGSTDTQYF,TGTGCCAGCAGGCCCCGTGGAGCGGGAGGTAGCACAGATACGCAGTATTTT
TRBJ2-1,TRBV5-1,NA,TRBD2,CASSPLAGSYNEQFF,TGCGCCAGCAGCCCCCTAGCGGGGTCCTACAATGAGCAGTTCTTC
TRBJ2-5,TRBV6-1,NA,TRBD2,CASSEAPGGETQYF,TGTGCCAGCAGTGAAGCCCCGGGGGGGGAGACCCAGTACTTC
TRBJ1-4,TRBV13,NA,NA,CASSSQGRNEKLFF,TGTGCCAGCAGCTCTCAGGGTAGGAATGAAAAACTGTTTTTT
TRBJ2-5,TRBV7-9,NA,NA,CASSFGVRALQETQYF,TGTGCCAGCAGCTTTGGGGTGCGGGCACTCCAAGAGACCCAGTACTTC
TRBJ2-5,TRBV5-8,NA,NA,CASSPFGRGDQETQYF,TGTGCCAGCAGCCCTTTCGGGCGGGGAGACCAAGAGACCCAGTACTTC
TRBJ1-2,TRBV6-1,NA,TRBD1,CASSEGQWGYTF,TGTGCCAGCAGTGAGGGACAGTGGGGCTACACCTTC
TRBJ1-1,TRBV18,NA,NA,CASSGRAGAEAFF,TGTGCCAGCTCAGGACGGGCGGGGGCTGAAGCTTTCTTT
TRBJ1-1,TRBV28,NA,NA,CASSLSLFGKPDFDTEAFF,TGTGCCAGCAGTTTATCCTTGTTCGGGAAGCCCGATTTCGACACTGAAGCTTTCTTT
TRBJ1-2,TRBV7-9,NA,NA,CASTGGGARDGYTF,TGTGCCAGCACCGGCGGAGGGGCGCGGGATGGCTACACCTTC
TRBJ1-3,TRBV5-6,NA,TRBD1,CASSWAPDRAPPGNTIYF,TGTGCCAGCAGCTGGGCCCCTGACAGGGCTCCCCCAGGAAACACCATATATTTT
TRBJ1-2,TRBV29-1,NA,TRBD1,CSAPGVRGTGDGWSYGYTF,TGCAGCGCCCCGGGGGTGAGGGGAACAGGGGATGGTTGGAGCTATGGCTACACCTTC
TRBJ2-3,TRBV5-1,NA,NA,CASSLEGFTDTQYF,TGCGCCAGCAGCTTGGAGGGGTTCACAGATACGCAGTATTTT
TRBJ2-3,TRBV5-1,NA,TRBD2,CASSEGLAGVRTDTQYF,TGCGCCAGCAGCGAAGGACTAGCGGGAGTTCGCACAGATACGCAGTATTTT
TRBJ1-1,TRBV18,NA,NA,CASSPGPGGTEAFF,TGTGCCAGCTCACCGGGGCCCGGAGGGACTGAAGCTTTCTTT
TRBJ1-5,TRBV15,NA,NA,CATSRESQPQHF,TGTGCCACCAGCAGGGAGAGTCAGCCCCAGCATTTT
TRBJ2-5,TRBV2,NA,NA,CASGSWGHLGETQYF,TGTGCCAGCGGGAGTTGGGGACATCTAGGAGAGACCCAGTACTTC
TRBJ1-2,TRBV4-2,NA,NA,CASSQVGDNVNYGYTF,TGTGCCAGCAGCCAAGTGGGGGACAATGTGAACTATGGCTACACCTTC